The rows below give T cell receptor beta chains drawn from one sample of a study of Graves' ophthalmopathy and Graves' hyperthyroidism. MiXCR, applied by TCRdb to the multiplex PCR reads, yields one record per CDR3 protein. In the table there are roughly 600,000 distinct CDR3 sequences, 39% of which are singletons. Material: peripheral blood or thyroid tissue (not recorded which). Receptors originate from an adult man with Graves' hyperthyroidism. Each CDR3 is given with its conserved first and last residue. Each record gives: D gene, J gene, V gene, CDR3 protein. A D gene is named only where the DNA matches it firmly.

D: TRBD2; J: TRBJ2-7; V: TRBV2; CDR3: CASRGLAGGSYEQYF
D: .; J: TRBJ1-1; V: TRBV5-8; CDR3: CASSFQGNPEAFF
D: TRBD1; J: TRBJ2-5; V: TRBV29-1; CDR3: CSVGQGADLETQYF
D: .; J: TRBJ1-1; V: TRBV20-1; CDR3: CSAWGGLAEAFF
D: .; J: TRBJ1-1; V: TRBV5-1; CDR3: CASSLGQYTEAFF
D: .; J: TRBJ2-5; V: TRBV29-1; CDR3: CSVGSGQGRETQYF
D: .; J: TRBJ2-2; V: TRBV11-1; CDR3: CASSHFTGELFF
D: TRBD1; J: TRBJ1-5; V: TRBV2; CDR3: CASSPGQAGSNQPQHF
D: TRBD2; J: TRBJ2-5; V: TRBV9; CDR3: CASSVGPSGDQETQYF
D: TRBD2; J: TRBJ2-2; V: TRBV7-9; CDR3: CASSSAGTSGSNGELFF
D: .; J: TRBJ2-5; V: TRBV5-8; CDR3: CASSTRGTETQYF
D: TRBD1; J: TRBJ2-7; V: TRBV20-1; CDR3: CSARGGQGGYEQYF
D: .; J: TRBJ1-4; V: TRBV19; CDR3: CASKGLAGWNEKLFF
D: .; J: TRBJ1-1; V: TRBV28; CDR3: CASSSPGTNTEAFF
D: .; J: TRBJ1-6; V: TRBV5-1; CDR3: CASSLGWKGSPLHF
D: TRBD1; J: TRBJ1-5; V: TRBV12-3/TRBV12-4; CDR3: CASTKTAGTGPFQPQHF
D: .; J: TRBJ1-1; V: TRBV3-1; CDR3: CASSQDPFSAMVAFF
D: .; J: TRBJ2-3; V: TRBV5-5; CDR3: CASMDQTVTDTQYF
D: .; J: TRBJ1-1; V: TRBV5-1; CDR3: CASSFDPMNTEAFF
D: TRBD1; J: TRBJ1-1; V: TRBV10-3; CDR3: CAIRAGTGSGTEAFF
D: TRBD1; J: TRBJ1-2; V: TRBV20-1; CDR3: CSARDPGQGDYGYTF
D: .; J: TRBJ2-7; V: TRBV27; CDR3: CASSPQIWGLDYEQYF
D: .; J: TRBJ1-4; V: TRBV7-9; CDR3: CASSLRFPTNEKLFF
D: TRBD1; J: TRBJ1-6; V: TRBV7-2; CDR3: CASSLAGTGSSLPSPLHF
D: TRBD2; J: TRBJ2-7; V: TRBV7-8; CDR3: CASSLGGLAGAYEQYF
D: .; J: TRBJ2-7; V: TRBV4-1; CDR3: CASSQDLAGTPYEQYF
D: TRBD1; J: TRBJ1-4; V: TRBV7-9; CDR3: CASSQDRGGNEKLFF
D: TRBD1; J: TRBJ1-1; V: TRBV7-9; CDR3: CASSILQGADTEAFF
D: TRBD1; J: TRBJ1-6; V: TRBV4-2; CDR3: CASSQGQGLYSPLHF
D: .; J: TRBJ2-5; V: TRBV5-1; CDR3: CASSLESGHLGETQYF
D: TRBD1; J: TRBJ1-1; V: TRBV19; CDR3: CASSIDRTGSATEAFF
D: .; J: TRBJ2-7; V: TRBV30; CDR3: CAWRDSNYEQYF
D: .; J: TRBJ2-7; V: TRBV2; CDR3: CASSDDGFYEQYF
D: TRBD1; J: TRBJ2-2; V: TRBV7-6; CDR3: CASSLEGRGTGELFF
D: .; J: TRBJ1-2; V: TRBV14; CDR3: CASSQDLGSSYGYTF
D: TRBD2; J: .; V: TRBV19; CDR3: CASSTSGSAEQFF
D: .; J: TRBJ2-2; V: TRBV20-1; CDR3: CSARKNTGELFF
D: TRBD1; J: TRBJ2-4; V: TRBV2; CDR3: CASTNRDRGENIQYF
D: TRBD1; J: TRBJ2-7; V: TRBV7-9; CDR3: CASSQRPGQGAYEQYF
D: TRBD2; J: TRBJ2-1; V: TRBV19; CDR3: CASSMVGGSSYNEQFF
D: .; J: TRBJ2-5; V: TRBV20-1; CDR3: CSARGLRARDVEETQYF
D: .; J: TRBJ2-7; V: TRBV6-5; CDR3: CASSYSIAGVREQYF
D: .; J: TRBJ1-2; V: TRBV10-3; CDR3: CAIRDSPNYGYTF
D: .; J: TRBJ2-6; V: TRBV5-1; CDR3: CASSLDPGAGANVLTF
D: TRBD1; J: TRBJ1-2; V: TRBV11-2; CDR3: CASRKPGQGARGYGYTF
D: TRBD1; J: TRBJ1-2; V: TRBV29-1; CDR3: CTVTGAYGYTF
D: .; J: TRBJ1-2; V: TRBV7-8; CDR3: CASSRAGGYTF
D: .; J: TRBJ2-3; V: TRBV7-2; CDR3: CASSPVVRNTQYF
D: .; J: .; V: TRBV7-9; CDR3: CASSLQGGEQFF
D: .; J: TRBJ2-7; V: TRBV29-1; CDR3: CSVGTGTPYEQYF
D: .; J: TRBJ2-5; V: TRBV29-1; CDR3: CSAVLTETQYF
D: .; J: TRBJ2-7; V: TRBV7-2; CDR3: CASSSGPGYHEQYF